This TCR beta chain was found in a study of T cells after yellow fever vaccination. TCRdb ran MiXCR on the 5' RACE reads and lists one entry per CDR3 protein. The sample records roughly 250,000 distinct CDR3 sequences, approximately 13% being singletons. This specimen consisted of CD4+ T cells sorted from PBMCs, obtained 45 days after the yellow fever booster vaccination. The sequence came from a man aged 25-45 years who received the YFV17D yellow fever vaccine.

The CDR3 is CASSPRTGIDTQYF. In nucleotides, the CDR3 is TGTGCCAGCTCACCACGGACAGGGATAGATACGCAGTATTTT. The gene calls are TRBV18 and TRBJ2-3, with TRBD1 matching over 8 bases. Germline CDR1 KGHSH, CDR2 LQKENI. V was pared by 1 base and J by 5 bases, with 2 bases of the junction left unmatched. This CDR3 comprises 14 residues.